This TCR beta chain was identified in a study of blood T cell repertoires in COVID-19 (dated by TCRdb to 2020 to 2022). Background on the whole study: Samples from collaborators originated in the United States, Italy and Spain and spanned both the acute and convalescent phases of COVID-19. The prospective study material was composed of cDNA or gDNA derived from T cells, B-cell-depleted T cells, or PBMCs. The dataset comprised deeply sampled blood TCRbeta repertoires from subjects exposed to, actively infected with, or recovered from COVID-19. The repertoires were made available in a free public database intended to serve as a resource for research on the immune response to SARS-CoV-2. The samples were drawn from the first 160 participants of the ongoing ImmuneRACE study and from 1,254 subjects provided by 6 global collaborators. The sample metadata nearly always contained a de-identified subject ID, COVID-19 status, age in years and sex. Where HLA class I and class II types were available, the types were taken from metadata supplied by the sample provider, not from assay-based typing. General study outcomes and caveats: The quantity of clinical and demographic metadata differed by source and by participant and was supplied without curation.

One collaborating source in Seattle enrolled patients during active infection and followed them longitudinally through the course of disease. Collaborating institutions collected whole blood in K2EDTA tubes following their own protocols. Collaborator samples were shipped for TCRbeta analysis as frozen whole blood, isolated PBMCs, or DNA extracted from either sample type. TCRbeta CDR3 regions were amplified from genomic DNA using the immunoSEQ Assay, a bias-controlled multiplex PCR. Turning to the authors' computational methods: Nucleated cell counts per sample were estimated from amplification of reference gene primers within the assay. To quantify the absolute abundance of each unique TCRbeta CDR3 rearrangement, sequence reads were collapsed and filtered. For each sample, productive Simpson clonality was calculated as the square root of Simpson's diversity index over productive rearrangements. In TCRdb, the immuneACCESS table is reduced to in-frame sequences with V and J assigned. These tables do not hold every clone; where another copy was compared, an unresolved V gene accounts for under half, and the others remain unexplained. V, J and clone size are those of that table, while D and trimming were read from the DNA. The sample has about 64,000 clones on record, roughly 88% of them singletons. The ten largest clones capture roughly 40% of the sample.

In its sample, this clone was seen once. The antigen this receptor binds is unknown. No base-level quality is on record; no much larger clone is a single base apart. This receptor was identified in a woman in her fifties or sixties with COVID-19, enrolled during active disease. The source material was peripheral blood.

The sequenced DNA is TGTGCCAGCAGTCCCGGACAGGCGAATCAGCCCCAGCATTTT. This translates into CASSPGQANQPQHF. The V and J segments used are TRBV28 and TRBJ1-5; 7 of the junction bases match TRBD1. V is pruned by 5 bases and J by 4 bases, leaving 5 bases of the junction without a gene match. The CDR3 covers 14 residues, taking in both the cysteine and the phenylalanine. The sequence is cut down to CDR3 DNA, 42 bases in frame from base 1. The germline V gene specifies MDHEN as CDR1 and SYDVKM as CDR2.